The 17 T cell receptor beta chains below come from one sample, sequenced in a study of cytomegalovirus exposure and HLA in healthy donors. Primers included in the PCR were 60 Vbeta and 13 Jbeta primers. The repertoire was sequenced with immunoSEQ multiplex PCR; TCRdb's copy has only in-frame clones and lacks some. The table shows more than 70,000 clones, with 76% occurring only once. Material: PBMCs. The receptors here all came from a man in his forties in good health and CMV-seronegative.

V is TRBV11-3 and J is TRBJ2-7, with 9 nucleotides matching TRBD1. This CDR3 comprises 14 residues. The junction had 6 bases not matched to a gene; V was cut back by 6 bases and J by 3 bases. Germline V gene sequence: CDR1 SGHNT, CDR2 YENEEA. This CDR3 reads CASRSQGARYEQYF. CDR3 nucleotide sequence: TGTGCCAGCAGGTCACAGGGGGCCCGCTACGAGCAGTACTTC.

This chain joins TRBV4-3 and TRBJ2-1; 11 bases fit TRBD2. CDR3 length equals 16 residues. Germline V gene data show CDR1 as LGHNA and CDR2 as YSLEER. V dropped 0 bases and J dropped 5; count of bases not matched to a gene: 3. This chain's CDR3 is CASSQDSSGGNNEQFF. The CDR3 region has the DNA TGCGCCAGCAGCCAAGATTCTAGCGGGGGGAACAATGAGCAGTTCTTC.

The chain is built from TRBV4-1 and TRBJ2-1, with a tentative D call TRBD1 (6 bases). Trimming removed 2 bases from V and 4 bases from J, with 9 bases in between. The CDR3 length is 14 residues. The germline CDR1 and CDR2 sequences are MGHRA and YSYEKL. The CDR3 here is CASSQKGDYNEQFF. The CDR3 bases are TGCGCCAGCAGCCAAAAGGGGGATTACAATGAGCAGTTCTTC.

The chain has TRBV28 and TRBJ2-7; TRBD1 agrees at 8 bases. The length of the CDR3 is 15 residues. Germline trimming cut 4 bases from V and 5 bases from J; bases unmatched to any gene: 10. Germline V gene data show CDR1 as MDHEN and CDR2 as SYDVKM. The CDR3 DNA follows: TGTGCCAGCAGTTCCTACGACAGGGGTGGACACGAGCAGTACTTC. This translates into CASSSYDRGGHEQYF.

V gene TRBV9 combines with J gene TRBJ1-3, with TRBD1 as a possible D gene (5 bases). V was shortened by 4 bases and J by 7 bases, with 12 bases between the two germline ends. The germline V gene encodes CDR1 SGDLS and CDR2 YYNGEE. CDR3 length: 13 residues. DNA of the CDR3: TGTGCCAGCAGCCCCTGGGGGGTGAACACCATATATTTT. It codes for CASSPWGVNTIYF.

This clone showed up just once. This rearrangement joins TRBV5-1 to TRBJ2-1, with TRBD2 matching over 14 bases. CDR1 is SGHRS and CDR2 is YFSETQ in the germline V gene. The CDR3 is 19 residues long. Trimming took 3 bases from V and 0 from J; bases not matched to a gene: 8. Written as DNA, the CDR3 is TGCGCCAGCAGCTGGGGACTAGCGGGGGCCAAGAGCTCCTACAATGAGCAGTTCTTC. Its translation is CASSWGLAGAKSSYNEQFF.

The rearrangement uses TRBV9 and TRBJ2-7; 10 bases line up with TRBD1. This CDR3 is 16 amino acids long. J gave up 3 bases and V 4 bases, and 10 bases lay outside the gene matches. Per germline, CDR1 SGDLS and CDR2 YYNGEE. CDR3 coding DNA: TGTGCCAGCAGCCCAGGGACAGGGGATAAAGGCTACGAGCAGTACTTC. Its translation: CASSPGTGDKGYEQYF. The full variable domain, with the rest looked up from reference TRBV9 and TRBJ2-7, is DSGVTQTPKHLITATGQRVTLRCSPRSGDLSVYWYQQSLDQGLQFLIQYYNGEERAKGNILERFSAQQFPDLHSELNLSSLELGDSALYFCASSPGTGDKGYEQYFGPGTRLTVT.

The chain combines TRBV15 with TRBJ2-7; D perhaps matches TRBD1 (6 bases). The CDR3 sequence is 13 residues long. From germline, CDR1 is LNHNV and CDR2 YYDKDF (reference sequence). V dropped 5 bases and J dropped 5 bases, with 13 bases sitting between them. The DNA for the CDR3 is TGTGCCACCAGCGGACAGACCCCCGACGAGCAGTACTTC. Translated, it gives CATSGQTPDEQYF.

The rearrangement joins TRBV9 to TRBJ1-1; tentative D call: TRBD1 (5 bases). V gave up 4 bases and J gave up 1 base, with 14 bases separating them. The CDR3 contains 15 residues. Germline V gives CDR1 SGDLS, CDR2 YYNGEE. CDR3 bases: TGTGCCAGCAGCCCCCGGCAGGGCGGGAACACTGAAGCTTTCTTT. This translates into CASSPRQGGNTEAFF.

This clone was recorded only once. The V call is TRBV9, the J call TRBJ2-5, with D perhaps TRBD2 (7 bases). V dropped 4 bases and J dropped 9 bases, with 19 bases sitting between them. Germline values: CDR1 SGDLS, CDR2 YYNGEE. This CDR3 contains 14 residues. In nucleotides, the CDR3 is TGTGCCAGCAGCCCCAACCGGGGGGAGGGGGCCCAGTACTTC. Protein sequence: CASSPNRGEGAQYF.

V is TRBV5-1 and J is TRBJ1-1, with D tentatively TRBD1 (5 bases). Trimming cost V 4 bases and J 1 base, with 11 bases left between them. There are 14 residues in the CDR3. The V gene's germline CDR1 is SGHRS and CDR2 YFSETQ. In DNA form, the CDR3 reads TGCGCCAGCAGCCCGGCACAGGAGAACACTGAAGCTTTCTTT. Amino acid sequence: CASSPAQENTEAFF.

In DNA form, the CDR3 reads TGTGCCAGCAGTCCTTCACTAGCGGAAAGCTCCTACGAGCAGTACTTC. Its protein is CASSPSLAESSYEQYF. This sequence joins TRBV27 and TRBJ2-7, with 8 bases aligning to TRBD2. Germline assignment: CDR1 MNHEY and CDR2 SMNVEV (reference sequence). The CDR3 consists of 16 residues. J gave up 0 bases and V 5 bases, and 9 bases lay outside the gene matches.

J is TRBJ2-4 and V is TRBV7-8; 7 bases are shared with TRBD1. The CDR3 loop spans 18 amino acids. Looked up from germline, CDR1 is SGHVS and CDR2 is FQNEAQ. The junction had 12 bases not matched to a gene; V was cut back by 2 bases and J by 2 bases. The CDR3 bases are TGTGCCAGCAGCTTACCCCGACGGACAGGTGAATCCAAAAACATTCAGTACTTC. It yields the protein CASSLPRRTGESKNIQYF.

This chain connects TRBV5-6 to TRBJ2-7; the D gene is possibly TRBD1 (6 bases). The CDR3 spans 14 residues. The V end was cut by 4 bases, the J end by 4 bases, with 15 bases between. CDR1 is SGHDT and CDR2 is YYEEEE in the germline V gene. CDR3 DNA sequence: TGTGCCAGCAGCCCGGCAGGGGTCACGTACGAGCAGTACTTC. As protein: CASSPAGVTYEQYF.

This chain links TRBV7-8 with TRBJ2-7; TRBD1 agrees at 10 bases. V shed 3 bases and J 2 bases; nucleotides not matched to a gene: 7. This CDR3 has 16 amino acids. Germline V CDR1 and CDR2: SGHVS, FQNEAQ. CDR3 amino acids: CASSFPGQGGPYEQYF. The CDR3 region has the DNA TGTGCCAGCAGCTTTCCAGGACAGGGGGGACCCTACGAGCAGTACTTC.

This sequence joins TRBV4-2 and TRBJ1-1, with D maybe TRBD1 (5 bases). The germline CDR1 and CDR2 sequences are LGHNA and YNFKEQ. The CDR3 consists of 14 residues. Trimming removed 1 base at V and 10 bases at J, with 16 bases between. CDR3 protein: CASSQVHPGDRAFF. The CDR3 bases are TGTGCCAGCAGCCAAGTGCATCCGGGAGACAGAGCTTTCTTT.

This clone was observed a single time. V gene TRBV23-1 combines with J gene TRBJ1-4; TRBD1 agrees at 7 bases. TRBV23-1 is noted as an ORF with a role that remains uncertain. V dropped 2 bases and J dropped 5; count of bases not matched to a gene: 2. The CDR3 length is 14 residues. CDR3 sequence: CASSQGTENEKLFF. For the CDR3, the DNA is TGCGCCAGCAGTCAAGGGACAGAGAATGAAAAACTGTTTTTT.